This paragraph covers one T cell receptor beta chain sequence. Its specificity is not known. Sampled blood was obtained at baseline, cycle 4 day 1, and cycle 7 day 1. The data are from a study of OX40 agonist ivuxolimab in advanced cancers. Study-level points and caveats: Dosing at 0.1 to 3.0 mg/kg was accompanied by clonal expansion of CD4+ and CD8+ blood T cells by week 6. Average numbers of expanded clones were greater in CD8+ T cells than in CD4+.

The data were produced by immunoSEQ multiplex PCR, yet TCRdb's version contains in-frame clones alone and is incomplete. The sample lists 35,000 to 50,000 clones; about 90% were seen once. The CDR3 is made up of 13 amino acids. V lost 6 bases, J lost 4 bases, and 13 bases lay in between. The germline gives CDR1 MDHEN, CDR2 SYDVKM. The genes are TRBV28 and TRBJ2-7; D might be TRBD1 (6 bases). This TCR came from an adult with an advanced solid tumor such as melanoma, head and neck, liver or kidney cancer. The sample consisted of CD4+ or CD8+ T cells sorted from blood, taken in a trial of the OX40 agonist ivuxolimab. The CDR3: CASRSTGRYEQYF. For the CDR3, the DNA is TGTGCCAGCAGATCTACAGGGCGATACGAGCAGTACTTC.